These 21 T cell receptor beta chains were all obtained from the same sample, sequenced in a study of blood T cell repertoires in COVID-19. TCRdb keeps only in-frame clones here, not all; method: immunoSEQ multiplex PCR. The sample has a few hundred thousand clones; 75% to 90% are singletons. The specimen was PBMCs or T cells enriched from blood (not recorded which). These receptors originate from a man in his late teens or twenties who had recovered from COVID-19.

This chain connects TRBV14 to TRBJ1-2; TRBD1 aligns across 7 bases. V lost 4 bases to trimming and J lost 2 bases; unmatched junction nucleotides: 4. The CDR3 is made up of 14 amino acids. Germline V lookup: CDR1 SGHDN, CDR2 FVKESK. CDR3 sequence reads: CASSPSRGNYGYTF. The DNA of the CDR3 is TGTGCCAGCAGCCCGTCCAGGGGGAACTATGGCTACACCTTC.

This sequence joins TRBV10-3 and TRBJ2-5, with 9 bases that match TRBD2. In germline, CDR1 is ENHRY, CDR2 SYGVKD. Losses at the gene ends were 4 bases for V and 5 bases for J; bases not matched to a gene: 8. The CDR3 extends over 15 amino acids. The DNA of the CDR3 is TGTGCCATCAGTGCACCAGCGGGAGGCAGTGAGACCCAGTACTTC. This gives the protein CAISAPAGGSETQYF.

V gene TRBV11-3 combines with J gene TRBJ2-1; 8 bases map to TRBD2. Germline V gene data show CDR1 as SGHNT and CDR2 as YENEEA. The CDR3 loop spans 15 amino acids. The V and J ends lost 4 bases and 5 bases, in that order; junction bases with no gene match: 7. The CDR3 DNA reads as TGTGCCAGCAGCTACGGGGGGGCCCCTCACAATGAGCAGTTCTTC. Translating gives CASSYGGAPHNEQFF.

The V and J genes are TRBV5-1 and TRBJ2-7; tentatively, D is TRBD1 (5 bases). Trimming took off 4 bases at V and 5 bases at J, with 19 bases between the two ends. From germline, CDR1 is SGHRS and CDR2 YFSETQ. The CDR3 is made up of 15 amino acids. The DNA of the CDR3 is TGCGCCAGCAGCATGGAGAGGCAGGGAAGGGACGAGCAGTACTTC. This translates into CASSMERQGRDEQYF.

This clone has a handful of counts. In DNA, the CDR3 is TGTGCCAGCAGCTTAAAAGGACAGCCCTACGAGCAGTACTTC. Protein: CASSLKGQPYEQYF. This chain joins TRBV5-6 and TRBJ2-7, with D maybe TRBD1 (6 bases). The CDR3 consists of 14 residues. Germline loops: CDR1 SGHDT, CDR2 YYEEEE. Trimming removed 2 bases from V and 2 bases from J, with 11 bases in between.

Only a few counts were recorded for this clone. The chain carries TRBV10-3 and TRBJ1-1; D not certain. This CDR3 is 12 amino acids long. Germline lookup yields CDR1 ENHRY and CDR2 SYGVKD. V lost 3 bases, J lost 7 bases, and 9 bases lay in between. CDR3 in amino acids: CAISDRLSEAFF. The DNA for the CDR3 is TGTGCCATCAGTGATAGACTTAGTGAAGCTTTCTTT.

The gene calls are TRBV5-1 and TRBJ1-2; perhaps TRBD1 as D (5 bases). Per germline, CDR1 SGHRS and CDR2 YFSETQ. The CDR3 loop spans 15 amino acids. V lost 0 bases, J lost 1 base, and 10 bases lay in between. The CDR3 protein is CASSLGWQGNYGYTF. In nucleotides, the CDR3 is TGCGCCAGCAGCTTGGGGTGGCAGGGTAACTATGGCTACACCTTC. Full variable domain (outside the CDR3, taken from reference TRBV5-1 and TRBJ1-2): KAGVTQTPRYLIKTRGQQVTLSCSPISGHRSVSWYQQTPGQGLQFLFEYFSETQRNKGNFPGRFSGRQFSNSRSEMNVSTLELGDSALYLCASSLGWQGNYGYTFGSGTRLTVV.

The J gene is TRBJ2-3, the V gene TRBV18; the match to TRBD1 covers 12 bases. The ends lost 1 base at V and 4 bases at J; junction bases unmatched: 3. There are 16 residues in the CDR3. Germline V gene data show CDR1 as KGHSH and CDR2 as LQKENI. The CDR3 DNA follows: TGTGCCAGCTCACCACGGGGACAGGGGGCGGCAGATACGCAGTATTTT. This translates into CASSPRGQGAADTQYF.

The genes are TRBV5-1 and TRBJ2-5; a weak D match, TRBD2 (5 bases). This CDR3 spans 13 amino acids. The germline CDR1 and CDR2 sequences are SGHRS and YFSETQ. Here the CDR3 DNA reads TGCTCCAACTTCCGGAGGACCCAAGAGACCCAGTACTTC. It encodes CSNFRRTQETQYF.

The rearrangement joins TRBV5-1 to TRBJ1-1; D possibly corresponds to TRBD1 (5 bases). This CDR3 is 13 amino acids long. Germline values: CDR1 SGHRS, CDR2 YFSETQ. Trimming stripped 7 bases from V and 6 bases from J, with 16 bases between. The CDR3 region is CASGLGGSSEAFF. CDR3 DNA sequence: TGCGCCAGCGGTCTGGGGGGGTCGTCTGAAGCTTTCTTT.

The CDR3 is CASSPPGRAAQPQHF. DNA for the CDR3: TGTGCCAGCTCACCACCTGGCAGGGCGGCTCAGCCCCAGCATTTT. The chain combines TRBV18 with TRBJ1-5, with D perhaps TRBD1 (5 bases). The CDR3 runs to 15 residues. The V gene lost 0 bases and the J gene lost 6 bases, with 12 bases spanning the gap. CDR1 is KGHSH and CDR2 is LQKENI in the germline V gene.

This sequence joins TRBV3-1 (or the pseudogene TRBV3-2) and TRBJ1-1; the match to TRBD1 covers 9 bases. With V trimmed by 4 bases and J by 5 bases, 20 bases remained unmatched. CDR1 and CDR2 from the germline V gene are LGHDT and YNNKEL (reference sequence). This CDR3 region has 19 residues. In DNA, the CDR3 is TGTGCCAGCAGCCCATTGCCTACAGGGGGCGTCACGTTAGGTACTGAAGCTTTCTTT. This sequence encodes CASSPLPTGGVTLGTEAFF.

This chain connects TRBV18 to TRBJ2-1, with D perhaps matching TRBD2 (5 bases). With 3 bases removed from V and 8 bases from J, the gap between germline ends came to 17 bases. Germline values: CDR1 KGHSH, CDR2 LQKENI. The CDR3 runs 15 residues. CDR3 in DNA: TGTGCCAGCTCACCCGGAGGAGGAAGGGCGGATGAGCAGTTCTTC. Translating it yields CASSPGGGRADEQFF.

This chain joins TRBV11-2 and TRBJ1-3; 7 bases match TRBD1. There are 13 residues in the CDR3. Germline V gene data show CDR1 as SGHAT and CDR2 as FQNNGV. The trim removed 5 bases at V and 6 bases at J, leaving 4 bases unmatched. DNA for the CDR3: TGTGCCAGCAGCAGGGGACAGTTAAACACCATATATTTT. Its translation: CASSRGQLNTIYF.

The chain combines TRBV6-1 with TRBJ1-1, with D tentatively TRBD1 (6 bases). Germline V gene data show CDR1 as MNHNS and CDR2 as SASEGT. Trimming left V 2 bases short and J 1 base short, with 8 bases between. The CDR3 covers 14 residues. CDR3 DNA: TGTGCCAGCAGTGAACTGGGGGCGAACACTGAAGCTTTCTTT. This sequence encodes CASSELGANTEAFF.

DNA of the CDR3: TGTGCCAGTAGTAGGGCCCTGACAGGCACAGAGACCCAGTACTTC. The encoded protein is CASSRALTGTETQYF. The chain joins TRBV19 to TRBJ2-5, with TRBD1 as a possible D gene (6 bases). The CDR3 has 15 residues. V shed 4 bases and J shed 4 bases, with 16 bases lying between them. CDR1 is LNHDA and CDR2 is SQIVND in the germline V gene (reference sequence).

The chain joins TRBV30 to TRBJ1-3; TRBD1 agrees at 8 bases. V lost 4 bases, J lost 2 bases, and 7 bases stayed unmatched. Per germline, CDR1 GTSNPN and CDR2 SVGIG (reference sequence). The CDR3 is 15 amino acids. The CDR3 region has the DNA TGTGCCTGGATGCACTCAGGGGGCGCTGGAAACACCATATATTTT. This encodes CAWMHSGGAGNTIYF.

J is TRBJ2-1 and V is TRBV11-3; no clear D. V lost 3 bases to trimming and J lost 9 bases, with 12 bases between them. Looked up from germline, CDR1 is SGHNT and CDR2 is YENEEA. This CDR3 is 13 amino acids long. The CDR3 DNA reads TGTGCCAGCAGCTTCTTCGACTTTACTGAGCAGTTCTTC. This translates into CASSFFDFTEQFF.

V gene TRBV16 combines with J gene TRBJ1-5; D is possibly TRBD1 (5 bases). V shed 0 bases and J shed 4 bases, with 10 bases lying between them. Germline lookup yields CDR1 KGHSY and CDR2 FQNENV. The CDR3 loop spans 15 amino acids. Here the CDR3 DNA reads TGTGCCAGCAGCCAATCCCTCGGGGGGAATCAGCCCCAGCATTTT. It is translated as CASSQSLGGNQPQHF.

This clone was detected only once. The chain has TRBV11-2 and TRBJ1-3; D unresolved. The V end was cut by 8 bases, the J end by 0 bases, with 11 bases between. The V gene's germline CDR1 is SGHAT and CDR2 FQNNGV. The CDR3 is 14 amino acids. In DNA form, the CDR3 reads TGTGCCAGCTGCAAGTGGAGCTCTGGAAACACCATATATTTT. Its protein product is CASCKWSSGNTIYF.

Concerning this clone itself: Other DNA sequences in this specimen translate into the identical CDR3. The chain is built from TRBV18 and TRBJ2-7, with no clear D. V lost 0 bases and J lost 7, with 7 bases in between. CDR3 size: 12 residues. The germline CDR1 and CDR2 sequences are KGHSH and LQKENI. The CDR3 sequence: CASSPPSREQYF. The CDR3 nucleotides read TGTGCCAGCTCACCACCGTCGCGGGAGCAGTACTTC. Full variable domain (rest looked up from reference TRBV18 and TRBJ2-7): NAGVMQNPRHLVRRRGQEARLRCSPMKGHSHVYWYRQLPEEGLKFMVYLQKENIIDESGMPKERFSAEFPKEGPSILRIQQVVRGDSAAYFCASSPPSREQYFGPGTRLTVT.